The rows below give T cell receptor beta chains drawn from one sample of a study of T cell responses to AZD1222 COVID-19 vaccine. TCRdb's copy holds only in-frame clones and misses some; the assay was immunoSEQ multiplex PCR. Here the sample spans under 150,000 clones, 90% being singletons. This sample comprised peripheral blood, obtained on day 0 of AZD1222 vaccination. The receptors were gathered from an adult in good health. Both conserved end residues are part of each CDR3. Fields, in order: clone size, J gene, V gene, CDR3 length, D gene, CDR3 protein, CDR3 DNA. D genes are given only for firm matches. The size of a clone is reported for some rows only, either as once, few or many, or as a class for expanded clones.

clone_size: -; j_call: TRBJ1-6; v_call: TRBV27; cdr3_length: 17; d_call: -; cdr3_aa: CASSFIGGGRGASPLHF; cdr3_nt: TGTGCCAGCAGTTTTATCGGGGGTGGCAGAGGAGCTTCACCCCTCCACTTT
clone_size: -; j_call: TRBJ1-1; v_call: TRBV5-1; cdr3_length: 14; d_call: TRBD1; cdr3_aa: CASSDRDRVSEAFF; cdr3_nt: TGCGCCAGCAGCGACCGGGACAGGGTATCCGAAGCTTTCTTT
clone_size: -; j_call: TRBJ2-5; v_call: TRBV7-2; cdr3_length: 14; d_call: -; cdr3_aa: CASSLRTGKETQYF; cdr3_nt: TGTGCCAGCAGCTTACGGACTGGAAAAGAGACCCAGTACTTC
clone_size: -; j_call: TRBJ2-1; v_call: TRBV2; cdr3_length: 11; d_call: -; cdr3_aa: CASREGWEQFF; cdr3_nt: TGTGCCAGCAGGGAGGGGTGGGAGCAGTTCTTC
clone_size: -; j_call: TRBJ2-7; v_call: TRBV20-1; cdr3_length: 15; d_call: -; cdr3_aa: CSASGRAGPTYEQYF; cdr3_nt: TGCAGTGCTAGTGGTCGGGCAGGGCCGACCTACGAGCAGTACTTC
clone_size: -; j_call: TRBJ1-5; v_call: TRBV6-6; cdr3_length: 16; d_call: TRBD1; cdr3_aa: CASSRRTGRSNQPQHF; cdr3_nt: TGTGCCAGCAGTCGACGGACAGGGAGAAGCAATCAGCCCCAGCATTTT
clone_size: -; j_call: TRBJ1-5; v_call: TRBV19; cdr3_length: 11; d_call: -; cdr3_aa: CASSIGQPQHF; cdr3_nt: TGTGCCAGTAGTATTGGTCAGCCCCAGCATTTT
clone_size: many; j_call: TRBJ1-3; v_call: TRBV2; cdr3_length: 15; d_call: -; cdr3_aa: CASGRSGVSGNTIYF; cdr3_nt: TGTGCCAGCGGAAGATCAGGGGTCTCTGGAAACACCATATATTTT
clone_size: -; j_call: TRBJ2-3; v_call: TRBV4-3; cdr3_length: 18; d_call: TRBD2; cdr3_aa: CASSRGLADDFSTDTQYF; cdr3_nt: TGCGCCAGCAGCCGGGGACTAGCGGACGATTTTAGCACAGATACGCAGTATTTT
clone_size: -; j_call: TRBJ1-1; v_call: TRBV19; cdr3_length: 12; d_call: -; cdr3_aa: CASNWGGTEAFF; cdr3_nt: TGTGCCAGTAATTGGGGGGGGACTGAAGCTTTCTTT
clone_size: -; j_call: TRBJ2-2; v_call: TRBV19; cdr3_length: 17; d_call: -; cdr3_aa: CASSIGRAGANTGELFF; cdr3_nt: TGTGCCAGTAGTATAGGGAGGGCAGGGGCGAACACCGGGGAGCTGTTTTTT
clone_size: -; j_call: TRBJ2-3; v_call: TRBV9; cdr3_length: 13; d_call: -; cdr3_aa: CASSPPRGASQYF; cdr3_nt: TGTGCCAGCAGCCCCCCCCGAGGGGCATCGCAGTATTTT
clone_size: -; j_call: TRBJ1-6; v_call: TRBV30; cdr3_length: 14; d_call: -; cdr3_aa: CAWSVAQVGSPLHF; cdr3_nt: TGTGCCTGGAGTGTAGCTCAAGTAGGGTCACCCCTCCACTTT
clone_size: once; j_call: TRBJ2-1; v_call: TRBV11-2; cdr3_length: 16; d_call: TRBD2; cdr3_aa: CASSATSSGGYNEQFF; cdr3_nt: TGTGCCAGCAGCGCAACCTCTAGCGGGGGGTACAATGAGCAGTTCTTC
clone_size: -; j_call: TRBJ1-1; v_call: TRBV4-1; cdr3_length: 15; d_call: -; cdr3_aa: CASSQDVKGVTEAFF; cdr3_nt: TGCGCCAGCAGCCAAGATGTCAAGGGTGTCACTGAAGCTTTCTTT
clone_size: -; j_call: TRBJ1-6; v_call: TRBV12-5; cdr3_length: 14; d_call: -; cdr3_aa: CASGLSGDNSPLHF; cdr3_nt: TGTGCTAGTGGTTTGAGTGGGGACAATTCACCCCTCCACTTT